This T cell receptor beta chain was obtained from a study of blood T cell repertoires in COVID-19. The V and J ends lost 4 bases and 7 bases respectively, with 14 bases between them. Germline-derived CDR1 and CDR2 are SGHDN and FVKESK. This CDR3 is built from 14 residues. Clones were read by immunoSEQ multiplex PCR, and TCRdb kept only the in-frame ones, dropping some. This table has over 250,000 clones, around 92% appearing once. This rearrangement joins TRBV14 to TRBJ2-1; D may be TRBD1 (5 bases). The receptor was derived from an older woman who had recovered from COVID-19. The sequenced sample was PBMCs or T cells enriched from blood (not recorded which). The CDR3 protein is CASSLTGQGNEQFF. Here the CDR3 DNA reads TGTGCCAGCAGCCTTACTGGGCAGGGAAATGAGCAGTTCTTC.